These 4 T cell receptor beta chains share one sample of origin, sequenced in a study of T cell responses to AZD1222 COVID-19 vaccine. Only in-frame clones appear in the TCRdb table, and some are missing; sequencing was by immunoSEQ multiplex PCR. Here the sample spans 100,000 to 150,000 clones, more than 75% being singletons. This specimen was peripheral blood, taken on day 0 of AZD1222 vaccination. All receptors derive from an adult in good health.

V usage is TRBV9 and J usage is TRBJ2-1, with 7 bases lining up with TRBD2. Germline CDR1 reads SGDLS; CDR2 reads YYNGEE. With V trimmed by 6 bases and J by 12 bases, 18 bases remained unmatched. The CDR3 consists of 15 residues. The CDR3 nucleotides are TGTGCCAGCAACCCTCAGGGCTCTAGCGGCTCTTCGCAGTTCTTC. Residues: CASNPQGSSGSSQFF.

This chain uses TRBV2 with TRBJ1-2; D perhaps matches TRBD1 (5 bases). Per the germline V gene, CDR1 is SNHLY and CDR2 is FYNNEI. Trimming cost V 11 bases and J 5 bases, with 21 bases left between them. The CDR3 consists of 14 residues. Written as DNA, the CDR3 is TGTGCCGGGGGGGTCGCGGGCCCCGGGTATGGCTACACCTTC. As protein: CAGGVAGPGYGYTF.

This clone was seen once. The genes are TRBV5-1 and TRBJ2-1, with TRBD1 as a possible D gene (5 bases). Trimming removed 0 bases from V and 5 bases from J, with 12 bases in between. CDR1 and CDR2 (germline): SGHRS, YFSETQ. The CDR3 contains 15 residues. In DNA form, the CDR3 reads TGCGCCAGCAGCTTGGAAGGGGCCCGGAACAATGAGCAGTTCTTC. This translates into CASSLEGARNNEQFF.

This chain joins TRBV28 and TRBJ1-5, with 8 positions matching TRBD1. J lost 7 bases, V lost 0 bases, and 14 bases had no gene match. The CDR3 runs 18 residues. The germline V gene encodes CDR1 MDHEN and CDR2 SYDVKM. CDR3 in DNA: TGTGCCAGCAGTTTATGGATCGTGGCAGGGGGCGCAGGGCAGCCCCAGCATTTT. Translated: CASSLWIVAGGAGQPQHF.